This entry lists 29 T cell receptor beta chains sequenced from one sample in a study of T-cell reconstitution after alpha-beta-depleted transplantation in children. Library preparation (for TCRbeta) was performed with unique molecular identifiers. From the PCR reads, TCRdb called clonotypes with MiXCR, one entry per CDR3 protein. The top ten hold 1.1% of the sample, which has 600,000 to 700,000 distinct CDR3 sequences, about 15% seen once. The material sequenced was PBMCs from the stem cell graft donor, taken from the stem cell graft. These TCRs come from a human donor who donated a stem cell graft to a child with acute myeloid leukemia.

This chain connects TRBV7-2 to TRBJ2-3; D possibly corresponds to TRBD1 (5 bases). The germline V gene encodes CDR1 SGHTA and CDR2 FQGNSA. The CDR3 contains 13 residues. V was shortened by 4 bases and J by 6 bases, with 11 bases between the two germline ends. As DNA, the CDR3 is TGTGCCAGCAGCTGGACATTTGAGGATACGCAGTATTTT. This translates into CASSWTFEDTQYF.

This clonotype showed up just a few times. This chain uses TRBV7-6 with TRBJ2-3; TRBD2 might be the D (6 bases). CDR1 is SGHVS, CDR2 FNYEAQ, per germline. Trimming took off 5 bases at V and 5 bases at J, with 11 bases between the two ends. The CDR3 has 13 amino acids. The CDR3 reads CASSKYGGDTQYF. The DNA of the CDR3 is TGTGCCAGCAGCAAATACGGGGGAGATACGCAGTATTTT.

This clonotype was seen more than once but under ten times. This rearrangement joins TRBV12-3 or TRBV12-4 to TRBJ2-4, with a weak D call TRBD2 (6 bases). The V gene lost 6 bases and the J gene lost 4 bases, with 19 bases spanning the gap. The CDR3 loop spans 16 amino acids. CDR3 DNA sequence: TGTGCCAGCAGCTCACTCGGCGGGGCGGGGAAAAACATTCAGTACTTC. Translated: CASSSLGGAGKNIQYF.

This clonotype showed up just a few times. The chain's CDR3 is CASSSQTQRYNEQFF. CDR3 coding DNA: TGTGCCAGCAGCTCCCAGACTCAGCGTTACAATGAGCAGTTCTTC. This rearrangement joins TRBV7-8 to TRBJ2-1; no clear D. The V gene lost 4 bases and the J gene lost 4 bases, with 14 bases spanning the gap. CDR1 and CDR2 (germline): SGHVS, FQNEAQ. The CDR3 covers 15 residues.

This clonotype was detected many times. The V and J genes are TRBV6-2 or TRBV6-3 and TRBJ2-1; perhaps TRBD1 as D (5 bases). The ends were cut back, 0 bases at V and 5 bases at J, with 20 bases in the middle. The CDR3 has 18 amino acids. In germline, CDR1 is MNHEY, CDR2 SVGEGT. The CDR3 region is CASSYSIRAGRTDNEQFF. The CDR3 DNA follows: TGTGCCAGCAGTTACTCGATTCGGGCAGGGCGCACAGACAATGAGCAGTTCTTC.

In its sample, this clonotype was seen a few times. V is TRBV5-1 and J is TRBJ2-5; D may be TRBD1 or TRBD2 (5 bases each). This CDR3 has 14 amino acids. Germline V CDR1 and CDR2: SGHRS, YFSETQ. V was pared by 3 bases and J by 1 base, with 10 bases between. In DNA form, the CDR3 reads TGCGCCAGCAGCTATACGGGGCGCCAAGAGACCCAGTACTTC. Translation: CASSYTGRQETQYF.

In its sample, this clonotype was seen many times. As DNA, the CDR3 is TGTGCCAGCAGCTTGGCGACAGTGGGGATTCAAGAGACCCAGTACTTC. This sequence encodes CASSLATVGIQETQYF. The genes are TRBV5-5 and TRBJ2-5; tentative D call: TRBD1 (5 bases). The germline V and J ends were trimmed by 0 bases and 2 bases, with 14 bases remaining between them. This CDR3 comprises 16 residues. Germline assignment: CDR1 SGHKS and CDR2 YYEKEE (reference sequence).

The chain links TRBV27 to TRBJ2-6; the D gene is possibly TRBD1 (6 bases). V lost 8 bases and J lost 0, with 23 bases in between. Per the germline V gene, CDR1 is MNHEY and CDR2 is SMNVEV (reference sequence). The CDR3 is 19 residues long. The DNA for the CDR3 is TGTGCCAGCGGAAGACAGGACAACCGACGTCGCTCTGGGGCCAACGTCCTGACTTTC. Its protein is CASGRQDNRRRSGANVLTF.

This clonotype was found many times. This chain uses TRBV20-1 with TRBJ2-7; the D gene is possibly TRBD2 (5 bases). The V gene's germline CDR1 is DFQATT and CDR2 SNEGSKA (reference sequence). The V end was cut by 5 bases, the J end by 6 bases, with 23 bases between. CDR3 length: 15 amino acids. The CDR3 coding sequence is TGCAGTGCTCGAGTAGGGTTGGCACGAGGGAGCGAGCAGTACTTC. Translated, it gives CSARVGLARGSEQYF.

This chain links TRBV4-3 with TRBJ2-1, with D unclear. Per the germline V gene, CDR1 is LGHNA and CDR2 is YSLEER. With 0 bases removed from V and 0 bases from J, the gap between germline ends came to 3 bases. This CDR3 contains 14 residues. The DNA of the CDR3 is TGCGCCAGCAGCCAAGAAACCTCCTACAATGAGCAGTTCTTC. It yields the protein CASSQETSYNEQFF.

The sample holds many counts of this clonotype. The chain uses TRBV20-1 and TRBJ2-5; the D is unclear. Deletions cut 3 bases from V and 5 bases from J, with 13 bases between. Germline V lookup: CDR1 DFQATT, CDR2 SNEGSKA (reference sequence). The CDR3 is 13 residues long. The CDR3 DNA follows: TGCAGTGCTAGTGCCAGTGGCTGGGAGACCCAGTACTTC. This codes for CSASASGWETQYF.

This clonotype was recorded a few times. Here the CDR3 reads CASSPEGVRTYEQYF. CDR3 nucleotide sequence: TGTGCCAGCAGCCCGGAAGGGGTACGGACCTACGAGCAGTACTTC. The chain employs TRBV12-3 or TRBV12-4 and TRBJ2-7; D may be TRBD1 (5 bases). The CDR3 loop spans 15 amino acids. V dropped 6 bases and J dropped 2 bases, with 17 bases sitting between them.

The chain recombines TRBV4-1 with TRBJ2-2; no definite D call. This CDR3 region has 16 residues. Trimming removed 0 bases at V and 5 bases at J, with 13 bases between. Germline V gives CDR1 MGHRA, CDR2 YSYEKL. The CDR3 DNA reads as TGCGCCAGCAGCCAAGATCTTCCAGTGCAGACCGGGGAGCTGTTTTTT. This encodes CASSQDLPVQTGELFF.

This clonotype came up many times. The V call is TRBV24-1, the J call TRBJ2-7, with D unresolved. V was cut by 2 bases and J by 3 bases, with 13 bases left in between. Germline assignment: CDR1 KGHDR and CDR2 SFDVKD. This CDR3 spans 15 amino acids. CDR3 coding DNA: TGTGCCACCAGTGATTCGTCCCAGGCTCGCTACGAGCAGTACGTC. This gives the protein CATSDSSQARYEQYV.

The rearrangement uses TRBV5-1 and TRBJ2-7; D might be TRBD1 (5 bases). Deletions cut 4 bases from V and 0 bases from J, with 17 bases between. The CDR3 is 16 amino acids. Germline CDR1 SGHRS, CDR2 YFSETQ. CDR3 region: CASSVTDLSSSYEQYF. DNA of the CDR3: TGCGCCAGCAGCGTGACAGACCTAAGTTCCTCCTACGAGCAGTACTTC.

CDR3 sequence reads: CASSQERYSPLHF. CDR3 bases: TGTGCCAGCAGCCAAGAGAGATATTCACCCCTCCACTTT. The gene calls are TRBV4-2 and TRBJ1-6; D is unresolved. Germline-derived CDR1 and CDR2 are LGHNA and YNFKEQ. V was pared by 0 bases and J by 8 bases, with 5 bases between. The CDR3 is 13 amino acids.

This clonotype was observed a few times. The J gene is TRBJ1-4, the V gene TRBV5-1; perhaps TRBD1 as D (5 bases). Deletions cut 4 bases from V and 5 bases from J, with 12 bases between. CDR3 length: 14 amino acids. Per the germline V gene, CDR1 is SGHRS and CDR2 is YFSETQ. CDR3 protein: CASSLLGENEKLFF. The CDR3 DNA is TGCGCCAGCAGCCTCCTAGGGGAGAATGAAAAACTGTTTTTT.

The chain joins TRBV6-1 to TRBJ2-1; the match to TRBD1 covers 8 bases. The CDR3 consists of 15 residues. The V gene's germline CDR1 is MNHNS and CDR2 SASEGT. After removal of 8 bases from V and 5 bases from J, the junction contained 11 bases not matched to a gene. The CDR3 loop is CASSLVGQGNNEQFF. The CDR3 DNA sequence: TGTGCCAGCTCTCTTGTAGGACAGGGCAACAATGAGCAGTTCTTC.

This clonotype turned up a few times. The genes are TRBV7-9 and TRBJ1-3; D gene unclear. The V end was cut by 3 bases, the J end by 7 bases, with 13 bases between. The CDR3 is made up of 14 amino acids. Germline V gene lookup returns CDR1 SEHNR and CDR2 FQNEAQ (reference sequence). The CDR3 reads CASSFAGRDNTIYF. The CDR3 coding sequence is TGTGCCAGCAGCTTTGCGGGCCGCGACAACACCATATATTTT. Using reference TRBV7-9 and TRBJ1-3 for the parts outside the CDR3, the full variable domain is DTGVSQNPRHKITKRGQNVTFRCDPISEHNRLYWYRQTLGQGPEFLTYFQNEAQLEKSRLLSDRFSAERPKGSFSTLEIQRTEQGDSAMYLCASSFAGRDNTIYFGEGSWLTVV.

This chain connects TRBV6-1 to TRBJ1-1; D not certain. The CDR3 consists of 14 residues. CDR1 and CDR2 (germline): MNHNS, SASEGT. V lost 2 bases, J lost 4 bases, and 11 bases lay in between. CDR3 region: CASSENPRATEAFF. The DNA of the CDR3 is TGTGCCAGCAGTGAAAATCCCCGGGCCACTGAAGCTTTCTTT.

This clonotype has a handful of counts. The gene calls are TRBV20-1 and TRBJ2-5, with TRBD2 as a possible D gene (6 bases). Trimming took 3 bases from V and 5 from J, leaving 13 bases between them. The germline gives CDR1 DFQATT, CDR2 SNEGSKA (reference sequence). This CDR3 is built from 13 residues. DNA for the CDR3: TGCAGTGCTAGGTCCCGGGGGACGGAGACCCAGTACTTC. Amino acids: CSARSRGTETQYF.

The rearrangement uses TRBV7-8 and TRBJ2-5, with D possibly matching TRBD1 (5 bases). The V gene's germline CDR1 is SGHVS and CDR2 FQNEAQ. The CDR3 is 15 residues long. Trimming took 5 bases from V and 2 from J, leaving 15 bases between them. The CDR3 DNA follows: TGTGCCAGCAGCGAGACCGGACAAGTACAAGAGACCCAGTACTTC. It specifies CASSETGQVQETQYF.

In this sample, this clonotype turned up many times. The chain links TRBV20-1 to TRBJ1-5; 9 bases match TRBD1. The CDR3 consists of 14 residues. The junction had 2 bases not matched to a gene; V was cut back by 5 bases and J by 0 bases. Per germline, CDR1 DFQATT and CDR2 SNEGSKA (reference sequence). CDR3 region: CSARTGDSNQPQHF. The CDR3 coding sequence is TGCAGTGCTCGGACAGGGGATAGCAATCAGCCCCAGCATTTT.

The chain links TRBV5-5 to TRBJ1-1; weak D call: TRBD1 (5 bases). Germline values: CDR1 SGHKS, CDR2 YYEKEE (reference sequence). The CDR3 runs 16 residues. Trimming took 4 bases from V and 0 from J, leaving 16 bases between them. CDR3 sequence (DNA): TGTGCCAGCAGCACCCGGGACGGCACTATGAACACTGAAGCTTTCTTT. Translating gives CASSTRDGTMNTEAFF.

This chain joins TRBV11-2 and TRBJ1-1, with D perhaps TRBD1 (6 bases). Trimming pared 4 bases from V and 6 bases from J, leaving 18 bases between. CDR3 length: 15 amino acids. CDR1 and CDR2 from the germline V gene are SGHAT and FQNNGV. CDR3 bases: TGTGCCAGCAGCTCTGACTGGACAGCGTCCGCTGAAGCTTTCTTT. Protein product: CASSSDWTASAEAFF.

This clonotype was observed at least ten times. The chain carries TRBV20-1 and TRBJ2-1; the match to TRBD2 covers 9 bases. CDR3 length: 14 amino acids. V was pared by 5 bases and J by 3 bases, with 5 bases of the junction left unmatched. Germline CDR1 is DFQATT and CDR2 is SNEGSKA (reference sequence). CDR3 sequence (DNA): TGCAGTGCTGTTAGCGGGGGCCTCTACAATGAGCAGTTCTTC. Protein: CSAVSGGLYNEQFF.

At least ten counts were recorded for this clonotype. This chain joins TRBV20-1 and TRBJ2-1, with 11 bases that match TRBD2. The V gene's germline CDR1 is DFQATT and CDR2 SNEGSKA (reference sequence). CDR3 length: 16 residues. The ends lost 0 bases at V and 4 bases at J; junction bases unmatched: 5. The CDR3 nucleotides are TGCAGTGCTAGAGATCCCCGACTAGCGGGGTACAATGAGCAGTTCTTC. It translates to CSARDPRLAGYNEQFF.

The rearrangement joins TRBV25-1 to TRBJ2-5; D is perhaps TRBD1 (5 bases). V lost 2 bases, J lost 1 base, and 8 bases lay in between. The CDR3 is 14 amino acids. Looked up from germline, CDR1 is MGHDK and CDR2 is SYGVNS. The CDR3 loop reads CASSESGAQETQYF. The CDR3 DNA reads TGTGCCAGCAGTGAAAGTGGGGCCCAAGAGACCCAGTACTTC.

This chain connects TRBV10-3 to TRBJ1-2; a weak D match, TRBD1 (5 bases). This CDR3 contains 14 residues. The V gene's germline CDR1 is ENHRY and CDR2 SYGVKD. V dropped 6 bases and J dropped 0 bases, with 11 bases sitting between them. The DNA of the CDR3 is TGTGCCATCAGGGGGGACGGCTCTAACTATGGCTACACCTTC. It yields the protein CAIRGDGSNYGYTF.